This TCR beta chain was captured by sequencing in a study of T-cell memory formation after mild COVID-19. Study results and caveats: CD4+ contracting clones were mainly CM and EM; CD8+ ones, EMRA.

TCRdb redid the calling of the 5' RACE reads with MiXCR, one entry per CDR3 protein. The sample carries 530,000 or so distinct CDR3 sequences, 15% to 20% recorded once. The CDR3 covers 16 residues. The V end lost 5 bases, the J end lost 3 bases, and 19 bases lay between the germline ends. Germline V gene sequence: CDR1 SEHNR, CDR2 FQNEAQ (reference sequence). Comment on this clonotype: Its matching antigen is unknown.

This TCR was sampled from an adult woman who had mild COVID-19 (a few samples of this study predate the infection). Cell type and time point are not known. This chain links TRBV7-9 with TRBJ1-1, with TRBD1 as a possible D gene (5 bases). The sequenced sample consisted of PBMCs or a T cell subset sorted from them (not recorded which). The CDR3 reads CASSPPPGGVHTEAFF. The DNA for the CDR3 is TGTGCCAGCAGCCCTCCCCCCGGGGGTGTACACACTGAAGCTTTCTTT.